One sample yielded the 17 T cell receptor beta chains listed below, sequenced in a study of blood T cell repertoires in COVID-19. Method: immunoSEQ multiplex PCR; TCRdb's copy keeps in-frame clones and lacks some. The data hold hundreds of thousands of clones, with about 90% observed a single time. The specimen sequenced was peripheral blood. The receptors here all came from a woman between 25 and 40 years old who had recovered from COVID-19.

The chain is built from TRBV18 and TRBJ2-5; 7 bases are shared with TRBD1. The CDR3 loop spans 14 amino acids. V lost 3 bases to trimming and J lost 5 bases; unmatched junction nucleotides: 6. From germline, CDR1 is KGHSH and CDR2 LQKENI. This chain's CDR3 is CASSPDRNTETQYF. CDR3 nucleotide sequence: TGTGCCAGCTCACCGGACAGGAATACGGAGACCCAGTACTTC. The entire variable domain, with the rest obtained from reference TRBV18 and TRBJ2-5, is as follows: NAGVMQNPRHLVRRRGQEARLRCSPMKGHSHVYWYRQLPEEGLKFMVYLQKENIIDESGMPKERFSAEFPKEGPSILRIQQVVRGDSAAYFCASSPDRNTETQYFGPGTRLLVL.

The chain couples TRBV13 to TRBJ2-3; 7 nucleotides line up with TRBD2. The CDR3 covers 17 residues. The germline gives CDR1 PRHDT, CDR2 FYEKMQ (reference sequence). V dropped 5 bases and J dropped 4; count of bases not matched to a gene: 15. CDR3 region: CASSANGASGYSDTQYF. As DNA, the CDR3 is TGTGCCAGCAGCGCCAATGGGGCTAGCGGTTACTCAGATACGCAGTATTTT.

As to this clone: Other DNA sequences in the sample encode the same CDR3. This chain links TRBV27 with TRBJ2-7; the D is unclear. The germline V and J ends were trimmed by 2 bases and 2 bases, with 7 bases remaining between them. This CDR3 comprises 13 residues. Germline CDR1 and CDR2: MNHEY and SMNVEV (reference sequence). CDR3 sequence (DNA): TGTGCCAGCAGTTTAGGTCTAGCCTACGAGCAGTACTTC. Residues: CASSLGLAYEQYF.

The chain links TRBV15 to TRBJ1-6; tentative D call: TRBD1 (6 bases). V lost 6 bases and J 9 bases, leaving 18 bases between the germline ends. Germline lookup yields CDR1 LNHNV and CDR2 YYDKDF (reference sequence). CDR3 size: 15 residues. DNA of the CDR3: TGTGCCACCAGAGCCTCAGACAGGCTCGCTTCACCCCTCCACTTT. Its protein product is CATRASDRLASPLHF.

V is TRBV7-2 and J is TRBJ2-7, with 9 bases that match TRBD2. CDR1 and CDR2 (germline): SGHTA, FQGNSA. The CDR3 covers 15 residues. The trim removed 5 bases at V and 4 bases at J, leaving 9 bases unmatched. The CDR3 spells CASSRSGRPEYEQYF. The CDR3 DNA reads TGTGCCAGCAGCCGCAGCGGGAGGCCAGAATACGAGCAGTACTTC.

The chain is built from TRBV7-9 and TRBJ2-1; 11 bases match TRBD2. V lost 3 bases to trimming and J lost 9 bases; unmatched junction nucleotides: 7. This CDR3 is built from 15 residues. Germline assignment: CDR1 SEHNR and CDR2 FQNEAQ (reference sequence). CDR3: CASSLLAGGPIEQFF. Written as DNA, the CDR3 is TGTGCCAGCAGCTTGTTAGCGGGAGGGCCTATTGAGCAGTTCTTC.

The gene calls are TRBV21-1 and TRBJ2-7; the table's D call TRBD2 went unverified against the DNA. TRBV21-1 is marked as a pseudogene. The CDR3 runs to 15 residues. CDR3 loop: CASSNRESGRYEQYF. The CDR3 region has the DNA TGTGCCAGCAGCAATCGGGAGTCAGGGCGATACGAGCAGTACTTC.

This clone has a single count. The CDR3 bases are TGCGCCAGCAGCAGGGGCACTGAAGCTTTCTTT. Its translation: CASSRGTEAFF. This chain uses TRBV5-1 with TRBJ1-1, with D perhaps TRBD1 (5 bases). The V and J ends lost 4 bases and 4 bases respectively, with 5 bases between them. The V gene's germline CDR1 is SGHRS and CDR2 YFSETQ. The CDR3 contains 11 residues.

This chain uses TRBV9 with TRBJ2-7; 7 nucleotides line up with TRBD1. J was trimmed by 5 bases and V by 4 bases; bases with no gene match: 9. This CDR3 has 14 residues. Germline V gene sequence: CDR1 SGDLS, CDR2 YYNGEE. The DNA of the CDR3 is TGTGCCAGCAGCCCCCAGACAGGGTTGAACGAGCAGTACTTC. Amino acid sequence: CASSPQTGLNEQYF.

This rearrangement joins TRBV19 to TRBJ1-5, with 9 bases that match TRBD1. The trim removed 7 bases at V and 6 bases at J, leaving 10 bases unmatched. The CDR3 runs 15 residues. From germline, CDR1 is LNHDA and CDR2 SQIVND (reference sequence). Here the CDR3 DNA reads TGTGCCAGTACCGCGACAGGGGGAATCAGTCAGCCCCAGCATTTT. This translates into CASTATGGISQPQHF.

DNA of the CDR3: TGTGCCTGGAGCCCACGGGCTAACTATGGCTACACCTTC. It codes for CAWSPRANYGYTF. This chain joins TRBV30 and TRBJ1-2; D unresolved. Germline assignment: CDR1 GTSNPN and CDR2 SVGIG (reference sequence). The CDR3 sequence is 13 residues long. V shed 3 bases and J shed 0 bases, with 8 bases lying between them.

The chain has TRBV5-4 and TRBJ2-1; perhaps TRBD2 as D (6 bases). This CDR3 comprises 15 residues. From germline, CDR1 is SGHNT and CDR2 YYREEE (reference sequence). V lost 2 bases to trimming and J lost 0 bases, with 9 bases between them. The CDR3 nucleotides are TGTGCCAGCAGCTTTGGCGGGAACTCCTACAATGAGCAGTTCTTC. This codes for CASSFGGNSYNEQFF.

The V gene is TRBV10-3, the J gene TRBJ1-3; 9 nucleotides line up with TRBD1. CDR3 length: 15 amino acids. J gave up 4 bases and V 6 bases, and 7 bases lay outside the gene matches. Germline V gives CDR1 ENHRY, CDR2 SYGVKD. The chain's CDR3 is CAISGDRGSGNTIYF. In DNA, the CDR3 is TGTGCCATCAGCGGCGACAGGGGGTCAGGAAACACCATATATTTT.

This chain joins TRBV7-8 and TRBJ2-1; 7 bases agree with TRBD2. Germline V gene sequence: CDR1 SGHVS, CDR2 FQNEAQ. This CDR3 has 16 residues. The V gene end was trimmed by 0 bases and the J gene end by 8 bases; junction bases not matched to a gene: 10. CDR3 protein: CASSLASGLDSDEQFF. CDR3 in DNA: TGTGCCAGCAGCTTAGCCTCCGGACTAGATAGCGATGAGCAGTTCTTC.

The rearrangement uses TRBV5-1 and TRBJ2-4, with a tentative D call TRBD2 (5 bases). CDR1 is SGHRS, CDR2 YFSETQ, per germline. The CDR3 consists of 15 residues. Between the trimmed V and J ends, which lost 4 bases and 2 bases, there was a span of 13 bases. The CDR3 coding sequence is TGCGCCAGCAGCCCGGACTCGGGGACCAAAAACATTCAGTACTTC. It specifies CASSPDSGTKNIQYF. Combining the CDR3 with reference TRBV5-1 and TRBJ2-4 gives the whole variable domain KAGVTQTPRYLIKTRGQQVTLSCSPISGHRSVSWYQQTPGQGLQFLFEYFSETQRNKGNFPGRFSGRQFSNSRSEMNVSTLELGDSALYLCASSPDSGTKNIQYFGAGTRLSVL.

In this sample, this clone turned up once. This chain connects TRBV27 to TRBJ2-7; D is ambiguous. Trimming took off 6 bases at V and 6 bases at J, with 18 bases between the two ends. The CDR3 runs to 14 residues. Germline values: CDR1 MNHEY, CDR2 SMNVEV (reference sequence). This CDR3 is CASSTLLSISEQYF. CDR3 DNA sequence: TGTGCCAGCAGCACGTTACTATCCATCTCCGAGCAGTACTTC.

The chain has TRBV6-2 or TRBV6-3 and TRBJ2-1, with 8 bases fitting TRBD1. Trimming cost V 2 bases and J 4 bases; bases outside gene matches: 10. The CDR3 contains 17 residues. CDR1 and CDR2 from the germline V gene are MNHEY and SVGEGT. The CDR3 nucleotides are TGTGCCAGCAGTTACCGACAGGGGCTAGCAGTATACAATGAGCAGTTCTTC. Translated, it gives CASSYRQGLAVYNEQFF.